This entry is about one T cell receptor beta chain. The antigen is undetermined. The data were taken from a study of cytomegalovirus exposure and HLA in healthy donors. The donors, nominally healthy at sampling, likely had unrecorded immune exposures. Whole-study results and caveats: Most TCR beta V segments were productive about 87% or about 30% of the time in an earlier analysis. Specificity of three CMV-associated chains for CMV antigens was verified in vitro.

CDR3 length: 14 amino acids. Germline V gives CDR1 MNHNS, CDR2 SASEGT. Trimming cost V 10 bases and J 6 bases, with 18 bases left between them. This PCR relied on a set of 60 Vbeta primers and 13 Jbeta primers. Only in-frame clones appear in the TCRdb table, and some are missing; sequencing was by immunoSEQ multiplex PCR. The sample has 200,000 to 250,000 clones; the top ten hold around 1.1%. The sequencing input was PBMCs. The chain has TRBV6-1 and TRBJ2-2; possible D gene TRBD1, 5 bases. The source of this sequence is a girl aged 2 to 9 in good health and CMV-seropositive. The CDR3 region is CATSRGKIAGELFF. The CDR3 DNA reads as TGTGCCACGTCTAGGGGTAAAATCGCCGGGGAGCTGTTTTTT.